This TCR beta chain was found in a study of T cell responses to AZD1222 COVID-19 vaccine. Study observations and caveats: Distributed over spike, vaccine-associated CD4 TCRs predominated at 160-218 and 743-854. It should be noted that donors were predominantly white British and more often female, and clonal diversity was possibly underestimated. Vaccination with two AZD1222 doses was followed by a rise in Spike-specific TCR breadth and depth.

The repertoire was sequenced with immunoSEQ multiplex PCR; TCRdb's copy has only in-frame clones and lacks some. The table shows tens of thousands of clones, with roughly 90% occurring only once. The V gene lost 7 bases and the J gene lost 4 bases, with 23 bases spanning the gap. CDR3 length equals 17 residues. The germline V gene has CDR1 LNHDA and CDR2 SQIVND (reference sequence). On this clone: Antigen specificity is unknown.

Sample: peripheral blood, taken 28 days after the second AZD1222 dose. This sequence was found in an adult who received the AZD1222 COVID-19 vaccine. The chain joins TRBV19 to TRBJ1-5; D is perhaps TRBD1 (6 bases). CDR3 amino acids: CASTTPAGRGGNQPQHF. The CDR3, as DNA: TGTGCCAGTACCACCCCCGCCGGCAGGGGAGGGAATCAGCCCCAGCATTTT.